This T cell receptor beta chain was identified during a study of CD8 T cells in Susac syndrome. This clonotype was detected only once. Trimming pared 8 bases from V and 5 bases from J, leaving 21 bases between. CDR3 size: 15 residues. Looked up from germline, CDR1 is KGHSY and CDR2 is FQNENV. RNA, at roughly 0.5 to 1 ug, was reverse transcribed with random hexamers. TCRdb called the immunoSEQ multiplex PCR reads again in MiXCR, with one record for every CDR3 protein. The sample lists about 300,000 distinct CDR3 sequences, about nine tenths occurring once. The TCR was taken from a human donor with multiple sclerosis. The chain is built from TRBV16 and TRBJ2-5; the D call may be TRBD1 or TRBD2 (5 bases each). The sequenced sample consisted of CD8+ T cells from PBMCs. The CDR3 here is CASAERAGRMETQYF. In nucleotides, the CDR3 is TGTGCCAGCGCCGAGAGGGCAGGGAGAATGGAGACCCAGTACTTC.